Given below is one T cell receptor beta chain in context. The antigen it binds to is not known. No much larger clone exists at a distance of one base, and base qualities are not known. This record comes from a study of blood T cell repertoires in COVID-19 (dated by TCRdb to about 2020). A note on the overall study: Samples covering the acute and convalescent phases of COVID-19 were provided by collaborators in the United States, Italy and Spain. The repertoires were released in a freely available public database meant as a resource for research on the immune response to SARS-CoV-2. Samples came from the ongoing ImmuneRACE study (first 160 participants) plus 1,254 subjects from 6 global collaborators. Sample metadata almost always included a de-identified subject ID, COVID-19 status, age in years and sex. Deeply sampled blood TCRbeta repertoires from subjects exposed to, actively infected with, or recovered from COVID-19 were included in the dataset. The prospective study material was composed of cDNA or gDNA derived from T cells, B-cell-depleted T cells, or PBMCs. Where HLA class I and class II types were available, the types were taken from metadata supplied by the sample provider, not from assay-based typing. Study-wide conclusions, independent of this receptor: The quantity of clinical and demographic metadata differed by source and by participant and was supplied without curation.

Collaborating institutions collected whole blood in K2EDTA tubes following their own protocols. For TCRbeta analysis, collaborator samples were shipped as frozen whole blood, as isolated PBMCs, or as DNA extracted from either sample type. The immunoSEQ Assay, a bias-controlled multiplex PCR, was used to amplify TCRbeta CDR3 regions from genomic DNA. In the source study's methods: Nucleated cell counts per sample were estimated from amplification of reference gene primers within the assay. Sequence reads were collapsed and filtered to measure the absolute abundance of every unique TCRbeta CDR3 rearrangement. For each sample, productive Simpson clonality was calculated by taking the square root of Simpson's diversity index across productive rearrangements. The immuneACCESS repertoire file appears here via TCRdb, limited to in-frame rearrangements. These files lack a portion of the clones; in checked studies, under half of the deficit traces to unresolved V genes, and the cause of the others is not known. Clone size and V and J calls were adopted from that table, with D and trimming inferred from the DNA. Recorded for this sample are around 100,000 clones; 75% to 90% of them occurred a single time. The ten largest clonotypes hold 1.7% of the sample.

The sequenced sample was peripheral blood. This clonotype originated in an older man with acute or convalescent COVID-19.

The encoded CDR3 is CASKLATEAFF. The bases are TGTGCCAGCAAGCTTGCGACTGAAGCTTTCTTT. The chain was built from TRBV28 and TRBJ1-1; the D gene lacks a confident call. Measured from the cysteine to the phenylalanine, the CDR3 is 11 residues long. The CDR3 DNA has 33 bases and is translated from base 1. Sequences MDHEN (CDR1) and SYDVKM (CDR2) are obtained from the germline V gene. Cut back by 7 bases and 5 bases, the V and J ends lie 8 bases apart.